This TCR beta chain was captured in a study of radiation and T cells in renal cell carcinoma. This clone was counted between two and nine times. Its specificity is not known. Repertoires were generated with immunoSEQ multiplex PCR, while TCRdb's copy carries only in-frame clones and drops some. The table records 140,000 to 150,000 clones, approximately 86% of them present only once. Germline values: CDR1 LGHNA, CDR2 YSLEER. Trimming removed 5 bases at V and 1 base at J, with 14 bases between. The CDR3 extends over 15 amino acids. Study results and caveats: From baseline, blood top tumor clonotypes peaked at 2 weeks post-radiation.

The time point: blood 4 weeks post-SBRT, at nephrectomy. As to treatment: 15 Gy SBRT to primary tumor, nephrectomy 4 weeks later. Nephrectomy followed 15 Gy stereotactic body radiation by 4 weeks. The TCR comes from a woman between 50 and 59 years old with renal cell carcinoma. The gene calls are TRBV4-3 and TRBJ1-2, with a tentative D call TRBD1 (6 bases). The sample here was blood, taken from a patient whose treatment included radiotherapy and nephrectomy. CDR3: CASSSGTSRNYGYTF. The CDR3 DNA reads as TGCGCCAGCAGCAGCGGGACATCTCGTAACTATGGCTACACCTTC.